The sequence of this T cell receptor (beta chain) was determined in a study of T cells expressing NK-cell markers. Study overall: The study sequenced eight donors, seven HCMV-seropositive and one seronegative.

TCRdb reanalyzed the 5' RACE reads, giving one entry per CDR3 protein sequence and no DNA. This table holds about 160,000 distinct CDR3 sequences. In germline, CDR1 is DFQATT, CDR2 SNEGSKA (reference sequence). The CDR3 loop spans 14 amino acids. The chain couples TRBV20-1 to TRBJ2-7; TCRdb's D call, TRBD1, is unchecked because there is no DNA. The clonotype originates from a woman aged 18 to 69 in good health. The sequencing sample was made of blood T cells: a sorted CD56 or NKG2C T cell subset, CD4+ or CD8+ T cells, or bulk PBMC T cells (not recorded which). The CDR3: CSAVGDGFSYEQYF.